This TCR beta chain is drawn from a study of cytomegalovirus exposure and HLA in healthy donors. Overall study results and limits: Later, an analysis found that TCR clusters from the first cohort tended to co-occur in the 95 to 150 validation repertoires. High specificity and sensitivity for cytomegalovirus status were reported for the classifier. CMV antigen specificity was confirmed in vitro for a few CMV-associated chains. Altogether, 170 or so TCR beta chains were recorded as cytomegalovirus-associated.

To note about this clone: What it binds is unknown.

Data came from immunoSEQ multiplex PCR; TCRdb stores just in-frame clones and leaves some out. Altogether 200,000 to 300,000 clones are present, about 87% being singletons, with the ten largest covering approximately 2.5%. V dropped 2 bases and J dropped 9 bases, with 10 bases sitting between them. CDR1 SGHAT and CDR2 FQNNGV come from the germline V gene. There are 13 residues in the CDR3. The sequence was obtained from a man aged 18-30 years in good health and CMV-seronegative. This chain uses TRBV11-2 with TRBJ2-2; a weak D match, TRBD2 (5 bases). The sample comprised PBMCs. The CDR3 DNA follows: TGTGCCAGCAGCTTAACGGGAATGAGGGAGCTGTTTTTT. It encodes CASSLTGMRELFF.